The entry that follows covers one T cell receptor (beta chain) sequence. As yet, its antigen is unknown. V lost 6 bases, J lost 9 bases, and 13 bases stayed unmatched. Germline CDR1 is SNHLY and CDR2 is FYNNEI. The CDR3 is made up of 17 amino acids. UMIs and sample barcodes were carried by the TCR alpha and TCR beta cDNA libraries that 5'RACE produced using constant-segment primers. Using its own MiXCR run on the 5' RACE reads, TCRdb lists one record per CDR3 protein. The sample lists about 270,000 distinct CDR3 sequences; 15% to 17% were seen once. This entry is derived from a study of T-cell memory formation after mild COVID-19. Whole-study results and caveats: CD4+ contracting clones lay mainly in CM and EM, CD8+ ones in EMRA.

The chain links TRBV2 to TRBJ2-1; 14 bases are shared with TRBD2. The source is an adult woman who had mild COVID-19 (a few samples of this study predate the infection). Cell type and time point are not known. Sequenced: PBMCs or a T cell subset sorted from them (not recorded which). In DNA, the CDR3 is TGTGCCAGCAGAGTAGGACTAGCGGGAGGAAAAACGGGTGAGCAGTTCTTC. Its translation is CASRVGLAGGKTGEQFF.